These T cell receptor beta chains were read from a single sample in a study of beta chain features in type 1 diabetes. Sequenced by immunoSEQ multiplex PCR; TCRdb stores in-frame clones only, minus some. The table lists almost 350,000 clones, about a tenth of them singletons. The sequenced sample was central memory CD4+ T cells from blood. The receptors shown here come from a man younger than 40 with type 1 diabetes. CDR3s include the opening cysteine and the closing phenylalanine or tryptophan. Each record gives: D gene, J gene, V gene, clone size, CDR3 protein, CDR3 DNA. The D gene is left open where the match is weak. Clone size is stated in some rows and not others, as once, few, many or a class when expanded.

. TRBJ2-7 TRBV7-6 few CASRGAGEQYF TGTGCCAGCAGGGGCGCGGGCGAGCAGTACTTC
. TRBJ2-5 TRBV27 . CASTNGRARTVQETQYF TGTGCCAGCACCAACGGCCGGGCCCGGACCGTCCAAGAGACCCAGTACTTC
TRBD2 TRBJ2-1 TRBV7-2 few CASSVREAGTSGGREQFF TGTGCCAGCAGCGTCCGAGAGGCCGGGACTAGCGGGGGCCGCGAGCAGTTCTTC
. TRBJ2-1 TRBV30 few CAGNSEARSIEQFF TGTGCCGGGAACAGCGAGGCCCGCTCCATAGAGCAGTTCTTC
. TRBJ2-7 TRBV25-1 . CATSGSFGGEQYF TGTGCCACATCGGGATCCTTCGGGGGCGAGCAGTACTTC
. TRBJ1-1 TRBV5-6 . CASSFAAVIWGAFF TGTGCCAGCAGCTTCGCGGCGGTCATTTGGGGAGCTTTCTTT
TRBD2 TRBJ2-1 TRBV5-6 . CASSTSGGGGEQFF TGTGCCAGCAGCACTAGCGGGGGCGGAGGTGAGCAGTTCTTC
. TRBJ1-5 TRBV7-2 . CASSFDSHQPQHF TGTGCCAGCAGCTTTGACAGCCATCAGCCCCAGCATTTT
TRBD2 TRBJ2-1 TRBV5-6 few CASSLGLAGGRPYNEQFF TGTGCCAGCAGCCTCGGACTAGCGGGGGGTCGACCCTACAATGAGCAGTTCTTC
TRBD1 TRBJ2-7 TRBV14 . CASSQGTGAYEQYF TGTGCCAGCAGCCAAGGTACAGGGGCCTACGAGCAGTACTTC
TRBD2 TRBJ2-4 TRBV19 . CASSGVLAGTYF TGTGCCAGTAGTGGGGTTCTAGCGGGGACGTACTTC
. TRBJ1-1 TRBV5-1 . CASSQQGRNPEAFF TGCGCCAGCAGCCAGCAGGGGAGAAACCCTGAAGCTTTCTTT
. TRBJ1-5 TRBV18 . CASSRGDNQPQHF TGTGCCAGCTCACGAGGAGACAATCAGCCCCAGCATTTT
TRBD1 TRBJ1-2 TRBV19 . CASNLGTGEYGYTF TGTGCCAGCAACCTAGGGACAGGGGAATACGGCTACACCTTC
. TRBJ1-4 TRBV6-5 few CASSPRQPTNEKLFF TGTGCCAGCAGTCCTCGACAGCCAACTAATGAAAAACTGTTTTTT
TRBD1 TRBJ2-1 TRBV5-6 . CASSLPGQGPHNEQFF TGTGCCAGCAGCCTACCGGGACAGGGGCCCCACAATGAGCAGTTCTTC
. TRBJ1-4 TRBV6-6 . CASSGGSNEKLFF TGTGCCAGCAGCGGGGGGAGTAATGAAAAACTGTTTTTT
. TRBJ1-5 TRBV2 many CASSGDGNQPQHF TGTGCCAGCAGTGGAGACGGCAATCAGCCCCAGCATTTT
. TRBJ2-5 TRBV5-1 . CASSPRGDQETQYF TGCGCCAGCAGCCCCAGGGGGGACCAAGAGACCCAGTACTTC
. TRBJ2-7 TRBV11-2 many CASSLDPYEQYF TGTGCCAGCAGCTTAGATCCCTACGAGCAGTACTTC